This T cell receptor (beta chain) is drawn from a study of T cell responses to AZD1222 COVID-19 vaccine (dated by TCRdb to the early 2020s). Study-level background: Because spike-specific TCR depth and breadth did not differ between the two schedules, AZD1222 recipients who got a second dose at roughly 4 weeks were pooled with those who got a second dose at roughly 12 weeks. A total of more than 230 trial participants underwent TCR sequencing, of whom about 210 received two doses of AZD1222 and some 26 received two doses of the MenACWY control vaccine. Trial participants were enrolled into age subgroups of 18-55, 56-69 and 70-plus years, which contained around 150, 29 and 61 TCR-sequenced participants, respectively. Here is what the overall study found, with its caveats: In the small 56-69-year group, the increase in depth fell short of significance, most likely because of low power. Reportedly, almost half of the unique spike-specific TCRs recognized epitopes lying outside the regions that are mutated in the B.1.351 and B.1.1.7 variants. A significant rise in spike-specific TCR breadth and depth was observed after two AZD1222 doses relative to day 0 and relative to MenACWY recipients. Most participants were white British and females outnumbered males, and the authors suggested that clonal diversity may have been underestimated. CD4 TCRs associated with the vaccine covered the entire spike protein, and the dominant responses were in regions 160-218 and 743-854. Because no samples from the day 14 peak response were available, repertoires could be characterized only after the peak T cell response. Conclusions about previously exposed vaccinees are limited, since just a handful of AZD1222 recipients were seropositive for SARS-CoV-2 at baseline.

The CDR3 regions of human TCRbeta chains were analyzed by immunosequencing. The published analysis was carried out like this. TCRs in the repertoires were compared against a reference library of SARS-CoV-2-specific TCRs that had been generated with the MIRA antigen-specificity platform. Breadth was defined as the fraction of unique TCRs that were SARS-CoV-2-associated. Depth was defined as the fraction of total T cells that were SARS-CoV-2-associated. Using the MIRA data, each spike-specific TCR was mapped to the spike region that the TCR reacts to and placed in a CD4 or CD8 class. Log10-transformed breadth and depth values were compared by one-way ANOVA with Sidak's multiple comparisons tests. TCRdb took this table from immuneACCESS and kept in-frame rearrangements with V and J called. Such tables lack part of the clones; where checked against another copy, unresolved V genes explain under half of the gap, and the rest is unexplained. That table supplies the V and J calls and clone size; D and trimming were determined from the DNA. The sample yields 97,000 or so clones; 88% were counted once. The ten largest clonotypes hold less than 3.5% of the sample.

CDR1 is given as MNHEY and CDR2 as SVGEGT, both from the germline V gene. Unmatched junction bases come to 14, with V trimmed by 4 bases and J by 1 base. The CDR3 covers 20 residues, taking in both the cysteine and the phenylalanine. Of all the DNA, just the CDR3 is kept, 60 bases in frame from base 1. The time point label here, explained by the study, means: baseline before first vaccination. The vaccinee samples were drawn from two UK trials, COV001 and COV002, one of which was a single-blind randomized controlled phase 2/3 trial testing AZD1222 (ChAdOx1 nCoV-19) in healthy adults. For TCRbeta chain sequencing, PBMC samples were collected from trial participants at day 0 and at day 28 after the second dose. On this clone itself: Its cognate antigen has yet to be identified. Base qualities were left out, and no much larger clone turns up one base away.

The receptor chain draws on TRBV6-2 or TRBV6-3 and TRBJ2-4; 12 nucleotides in the junction match TRBD2. This material consisted of peripheral blood, taken on day 0 of AZD1222 vaccination. This TCR was recovered from an adult in good health. CDR3 sequence: CASSSASSGRALGAKNIQYF. The nucleotide sequence is given as TGTGCCAGCAGTTCCGCCTCTAGCGGGAGGGCCCTCGGGGCCAAAAACATTCAGTACTTC.